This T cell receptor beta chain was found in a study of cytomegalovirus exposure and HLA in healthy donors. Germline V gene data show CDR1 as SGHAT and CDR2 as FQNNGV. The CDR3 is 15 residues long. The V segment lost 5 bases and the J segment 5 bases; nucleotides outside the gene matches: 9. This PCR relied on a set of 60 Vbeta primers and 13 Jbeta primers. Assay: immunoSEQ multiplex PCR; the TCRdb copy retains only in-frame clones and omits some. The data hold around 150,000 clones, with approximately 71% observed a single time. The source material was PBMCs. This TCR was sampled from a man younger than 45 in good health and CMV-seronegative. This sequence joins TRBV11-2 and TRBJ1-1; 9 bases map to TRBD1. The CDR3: CASSPYDRGRTEAFF. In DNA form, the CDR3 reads TGTGCCAGCAGCCCCTATGACAGGGGGAGGACTGAAGCTTTCTTT. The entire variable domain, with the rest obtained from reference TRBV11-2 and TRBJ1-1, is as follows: EAGVAQSPRYKIIEKRQSVAFWCNPISGHATLYWYQQILGQGPKLLIQFQNNGVVDDSQLPKDRFSAERLKGVDSTLKIQPAKLEDSAVYLCASSPYDRGRTEAFFGQGTRLTVV.